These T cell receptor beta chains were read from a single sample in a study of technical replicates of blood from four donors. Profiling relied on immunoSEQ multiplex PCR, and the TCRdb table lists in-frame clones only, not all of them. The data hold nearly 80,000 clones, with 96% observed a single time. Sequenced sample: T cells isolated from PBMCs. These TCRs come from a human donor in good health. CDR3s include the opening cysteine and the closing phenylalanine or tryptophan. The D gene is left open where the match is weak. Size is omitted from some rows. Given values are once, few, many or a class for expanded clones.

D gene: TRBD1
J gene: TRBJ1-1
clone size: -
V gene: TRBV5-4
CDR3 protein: CASSYGTENTEAFF
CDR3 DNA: TGTGCCAGCAGCTATGGGACAGAAAACACTGAAGCTTTCTTT

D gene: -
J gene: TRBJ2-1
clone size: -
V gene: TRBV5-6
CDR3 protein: CASSLHSSYNEQFF
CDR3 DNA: TGTGCCAGCAGCTTACACAGCTCCTACAATGAGCAGTTCTTC

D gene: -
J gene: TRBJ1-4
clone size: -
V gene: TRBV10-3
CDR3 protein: CAISESGVITEKLFF
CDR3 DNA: TGTGCCATCAGTGAGTCAGGGGTCATTACTGAAAAACTGTTTTTT

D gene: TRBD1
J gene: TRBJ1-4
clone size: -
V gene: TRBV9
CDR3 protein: CASSLRQGGSEKLFF
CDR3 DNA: TGTGCCAGCAGCTTACGACAGGGGGGTAGTGAAAAACTGTTTTTT

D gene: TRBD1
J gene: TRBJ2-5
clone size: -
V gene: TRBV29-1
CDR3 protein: CSVAGQGEGETQYF
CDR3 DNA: TGCAGCGTCGCGGGACAGGGGGAGGGAGAGACCCAGTACTTC

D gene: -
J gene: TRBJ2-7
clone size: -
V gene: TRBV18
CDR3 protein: CASSPRRSSYEQYF
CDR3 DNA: TGTGCCAGCTCACCCCGGCGGAGCTCCTACGAGCAGTACTTC

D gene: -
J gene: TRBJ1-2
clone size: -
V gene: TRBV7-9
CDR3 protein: CASSLVENYGYTF
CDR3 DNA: TGTGCCAGCAGCTTGGTAGAGAACTATGGCTACACCTTC

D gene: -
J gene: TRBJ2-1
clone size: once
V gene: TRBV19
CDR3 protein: CASSTTSYYDEQFF
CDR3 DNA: TGTGCCAGTAGTACAACCTCGTACTATGATGAGCAGTTCTTC

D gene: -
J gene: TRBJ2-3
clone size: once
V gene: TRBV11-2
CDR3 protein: CASSVDKSTDTQYF
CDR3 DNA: TGTGCCAGCAGCGTCGACAAGAGCACAGATACGCAGTATTTT

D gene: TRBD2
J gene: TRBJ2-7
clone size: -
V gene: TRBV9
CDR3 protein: CASSEAGLAYEQYF
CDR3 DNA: TGTGCCAGCAGCGAAGCGGGATTGGCCTACGAGCAGTACTTC

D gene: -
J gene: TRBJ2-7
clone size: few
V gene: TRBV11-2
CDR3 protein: CASSFTGELYEQYF
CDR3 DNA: TGTGCCAGCAGCTTCACAGGTGAACTGTACGAGCAGTACTTC

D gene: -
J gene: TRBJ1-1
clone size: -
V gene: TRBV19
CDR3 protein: CASSIGRGAGAFRGKDTEAFF
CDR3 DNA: TGTGCCAGTAGTATAGGCAGGGGTGCGGGGGCTTTCCGAGGAAAGGACACTGAAGCTTTCTTT

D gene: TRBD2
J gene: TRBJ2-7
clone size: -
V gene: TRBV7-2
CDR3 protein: CASSSSGLVGYEQYF
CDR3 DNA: TGTGCCAGCAGCTCGTCCGGACTAGTGGGATACGAGCAGTACTTC

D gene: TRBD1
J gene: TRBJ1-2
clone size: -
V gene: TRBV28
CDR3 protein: CASSLFRAGGKGYTF
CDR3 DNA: TGTGCCAGCAGTTTATTTCGGGCAGGGGGCAAAGGCTACACCTTC

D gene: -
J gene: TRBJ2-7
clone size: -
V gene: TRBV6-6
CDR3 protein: CASSSRGHEQYF
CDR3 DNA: TGTGCCAGCAGTTCCAGGGGACACGAGCAGTACTTC

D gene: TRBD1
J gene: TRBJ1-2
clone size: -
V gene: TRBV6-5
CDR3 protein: CASSYSSGQHLYGYTF
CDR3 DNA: TGTGCCAGCAGTTACTCATCGGGACAGCACCTCTATGGCTACACCTTC

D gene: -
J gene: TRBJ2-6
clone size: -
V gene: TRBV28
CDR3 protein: CASSGTRLWGANVLTF
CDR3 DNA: TGTGCCAGCAGTGGTACGCGCCTCTGGGGGGCCAACGTCCTGACTTTC

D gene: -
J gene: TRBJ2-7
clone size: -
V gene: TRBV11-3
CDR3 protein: CARLDSTYEQYF
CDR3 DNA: TGTGCCCGCTTGGACAGTACCTACGAGCAGTACTTC

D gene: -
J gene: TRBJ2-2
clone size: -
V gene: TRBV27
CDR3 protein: CASSLSTGRSGELFF
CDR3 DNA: TGTGCCAGCAGTTTGTCGACAGGGAGGAGCGGGGAGCTGTTTTTT

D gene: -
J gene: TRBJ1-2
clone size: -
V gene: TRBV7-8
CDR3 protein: CASSLGAGATDGYTF
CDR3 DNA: TGTGCCAGCAGCTTAGGGGCAGGGGCGACCGATGGCTACACCTTC

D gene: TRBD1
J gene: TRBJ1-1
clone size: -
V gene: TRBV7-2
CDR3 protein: CASSLIEGQSEAFF
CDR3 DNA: TGTGCCAGCAGCTTAATAGAGGGACAGTCTGAAGCTTTCTTT

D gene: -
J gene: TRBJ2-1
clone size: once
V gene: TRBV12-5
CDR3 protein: CASGLGLQGNNEQFF
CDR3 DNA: TGTGCTAGTGGTTTGGGTTTACAGGGAAACAATGAGCAGTTCTTC

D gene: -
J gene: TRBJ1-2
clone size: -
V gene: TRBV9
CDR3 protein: CASSVALSNYGYTF
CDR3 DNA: TGTGCCAGCAGCGTAGCGTTATCTAACTATGGCTACACCTTC

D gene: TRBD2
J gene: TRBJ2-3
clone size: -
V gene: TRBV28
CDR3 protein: CASSFPREYDTQYF
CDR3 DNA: TGTGCCAGCAGTTTTCCGCGGGAGTACGATACGCAGTATTTT

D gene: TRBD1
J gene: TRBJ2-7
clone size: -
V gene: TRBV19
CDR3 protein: CASLSAGQGRDEQYF
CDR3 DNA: TGTGCCAGCCTATCTGCGGGACAGGGGAGGGACGAGCAGTACTTC

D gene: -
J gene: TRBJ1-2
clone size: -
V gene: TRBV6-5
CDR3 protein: CASSNSRRSLGGYTF
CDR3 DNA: TGTGCCAGCAGTAACTCTAGGAGGTCTTTAGGGGGCTACACCTTC

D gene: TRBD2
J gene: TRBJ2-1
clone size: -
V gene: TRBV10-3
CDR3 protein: CAISESLAGGGNEQFF
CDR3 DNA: TGTGCCATCAGTGAGTCCCTAGCGGGAGGCGGGAATGAGCAGTTCTTC

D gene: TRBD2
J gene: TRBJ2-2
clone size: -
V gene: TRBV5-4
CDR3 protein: CAVPTGSGRKSGELFF
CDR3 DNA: TGTGCCGTACCCACGGGAAGCGGGAGAAAGTCCGGGGAGCTGTTTTTT

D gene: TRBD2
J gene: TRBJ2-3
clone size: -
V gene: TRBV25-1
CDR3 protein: CASSATSGRTDTQYF
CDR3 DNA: TGTGCCAGCAGTGCCACTAGCGGGCGCACAGATACGCAGTATTTT

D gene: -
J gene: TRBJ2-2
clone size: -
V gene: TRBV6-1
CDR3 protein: CASSDWGQSYTGELFF
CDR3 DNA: TGTGCCAGCAGTGATTGGGGGCAGTCCTACACCGGGGAGCTGTTTTTT

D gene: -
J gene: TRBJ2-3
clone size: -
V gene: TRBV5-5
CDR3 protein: CASSDKSTDTQYF
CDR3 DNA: TGTGCCAGCAGCGACAAGAGCACAGATACGCAGTATTTT

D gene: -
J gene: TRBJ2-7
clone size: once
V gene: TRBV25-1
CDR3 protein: CASTPAGGNEQYF
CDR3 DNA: TGTGCCAGCACCCCCGCCGGCGGGAACGAGCAGTACTTC

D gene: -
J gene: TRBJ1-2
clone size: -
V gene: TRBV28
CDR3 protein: CASITGANYGYTF
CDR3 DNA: TGTGCCAGCATTACAGGAGCTAACTATGGCTACACCTTC

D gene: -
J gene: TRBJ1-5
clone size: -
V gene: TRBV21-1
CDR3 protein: CASSAQNQPQHF
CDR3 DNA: TGTGCCAGCAGCGCACAGAATCAGCCCCAGCATTTT

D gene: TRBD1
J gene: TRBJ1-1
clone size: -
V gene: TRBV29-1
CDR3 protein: CSVGPGGRNTEAFF
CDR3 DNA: TGCAGCGTTGGGCCAGGGGGCCGAAACACTGAAGCTTTCTTT

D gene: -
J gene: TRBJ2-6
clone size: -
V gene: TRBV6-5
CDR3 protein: CASSWRSSGANVLTF
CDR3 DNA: TGTGCCAGCAGTTGGCGGTCCTCTGGGGCCAACGTCCTGACTTTC

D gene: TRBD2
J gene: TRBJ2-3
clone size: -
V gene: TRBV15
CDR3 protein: CATEAGGYPDTQYF
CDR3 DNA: TGTGCCACCGAGGCGGGAGGGTACCCAGATACGCAGTATTTT

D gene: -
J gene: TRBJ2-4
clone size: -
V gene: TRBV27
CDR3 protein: CASSLSVRIGIQYF
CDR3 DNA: TGTGCCAGCAGTTTATCAGTCAGGATAGGCATTCAGTACTTC

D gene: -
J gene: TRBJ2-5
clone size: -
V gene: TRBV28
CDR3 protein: CASSSLPDRFRETQYF
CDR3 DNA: TGTGCCAGCAGTTCCCTCCCCGACAGGTTTAGAGAGACCCAGTACTTC

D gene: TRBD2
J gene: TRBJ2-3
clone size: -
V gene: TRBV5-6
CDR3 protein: CASNSPGLAFDTQYF
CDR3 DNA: TGTGCCAGCAACTCTCCGGGACTAGCCTTCGATACGCAGTATTTT

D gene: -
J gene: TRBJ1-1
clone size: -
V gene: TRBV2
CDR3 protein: CASSPGRGMDTEAFF
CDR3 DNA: TGTGCCAGCAGCCCCGGTCGCGGGATGGACACTGAAGCTTTCTTT

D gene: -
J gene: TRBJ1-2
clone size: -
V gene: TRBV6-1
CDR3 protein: CASKGGSLDYTF
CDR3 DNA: TGTGCCAGCAAAGGAGGGTCACTGGACTACACCTTC

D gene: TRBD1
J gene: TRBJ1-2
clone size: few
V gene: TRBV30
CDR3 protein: CAWGTGLFYGYTF
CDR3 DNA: TGTGCCTGGGGGACAGGGCTGTTCTATGGCTACACCTTC

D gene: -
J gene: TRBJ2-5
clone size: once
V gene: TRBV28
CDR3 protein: CASSLFVGAETQYF
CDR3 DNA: TGTGCCAGCAGTTTATTCGTGGGAGCTGAGACCCAGTACTTC

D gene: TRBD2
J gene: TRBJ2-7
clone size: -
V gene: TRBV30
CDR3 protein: CAWSISGPSYEQYF
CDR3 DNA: TGTGCCTGGAGTATTAGCGGGCCCTCCTACGAGCAGTACTTC

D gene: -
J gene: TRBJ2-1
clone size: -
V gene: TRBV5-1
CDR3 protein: CASYIGPGVINEQFF
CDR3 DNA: TGCGCCAGCTATATTGGGCCCGGGGTTATCAATGAGCAGTTCTTC

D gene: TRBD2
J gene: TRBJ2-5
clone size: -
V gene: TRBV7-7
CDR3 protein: CASSTSAQETQYF
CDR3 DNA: TGTGCTAGCAGCACTAGCGCCCAAGAGACCCAGTACTTC

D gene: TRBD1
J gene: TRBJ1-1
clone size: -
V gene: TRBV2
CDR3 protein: CARRTGNTEAFF
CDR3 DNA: TGTGCCAGGCGGACAGGGAACACTGAAGCTTTCTTT

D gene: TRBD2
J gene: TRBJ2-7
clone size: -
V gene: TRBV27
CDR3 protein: CASSLSGRGEQYF
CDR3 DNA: TGTGCCAGCAGTTTGAGCGGGAGGGGCGAGCAGTACTTC

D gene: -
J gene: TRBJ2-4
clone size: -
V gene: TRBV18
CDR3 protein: CASSPPKGGNENIQYF
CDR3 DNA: TGTGCCAGCTCACCACCGAAAGGCGGGAACGAAAACATTCAGTACTTC

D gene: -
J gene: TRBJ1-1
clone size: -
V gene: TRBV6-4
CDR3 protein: CASSVGLNTEAFF
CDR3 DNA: TGTGCCAGCAGTGTTGGGCTGAACACTGAAGCTTTCTTT

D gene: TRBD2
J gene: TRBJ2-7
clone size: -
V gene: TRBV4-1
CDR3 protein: CASSSQKGGSLYEQYF
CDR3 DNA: TGCGCCAGCAGCTCCCAAAAAGGCGGGAGCCTTTACGAGCAGTACTTC

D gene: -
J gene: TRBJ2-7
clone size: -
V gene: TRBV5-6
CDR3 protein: CASSLSGFGEQYF
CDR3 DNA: TGTGCCAGCAGCTTGTCGGGTTTTGGCGAGCAGTACTTC

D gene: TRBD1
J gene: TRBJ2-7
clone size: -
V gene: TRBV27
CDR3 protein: CASWDRGHEQYF
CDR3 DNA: TGTGCCTCCTGGGACAGGGGGCACGAGCAGTACTTC

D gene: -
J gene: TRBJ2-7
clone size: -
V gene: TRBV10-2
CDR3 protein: CASSESTTSYEQYF
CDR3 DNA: TGCGCCAGCAGTGAGTCGACTACCTCCTACGAGCAGTACTTC